This T cell receptor (beta chain) came from a study of blood T cell repertoires in COVID-19. Overall study: Sources were T cells, B-cell-depleted T cells, or PBMCs; the material itself was cDNA or gDNA.

This clone was recorded once. How the authors handled the data: Amplifying reference gene primers gave estimates of nucleated cell counts. The data were produced by immunoSEQ multiplex PCR, yet TCRdb's version contains in-frame clones alone and is incomplete. V and J calls and clone size follow that table, whereas D and trimming were derived from the DNA. The sample shows 60,000 to 65,000 clones, 84% of them seen only once. The germline V gene has CDR1 MNHEY and CDR2 SMNVEV (reference sequence). V shed 4 bases, J shed 1 base, and the junction held 10 bases outside the gene matches. The CDR3 covers 18 residues.

The chain joins TRBV27 to TRBJ1-6; 7 bases align to TRBD1. This clonotype was obtained from a woman aged 55-70 years with acute or convalescent COVID-19. The sample was peripheral blood. The CDR3 nucleotides read TGTGCCAGCAGTTGGAACTCACAGGGGAGATCCTATAATTCACCCCTCCACTTT. As protein: CASSWNSQGRSYNSPLHF.